This T cell receptor (beta chain) emerged from a study of blood T cells in healthy people across ages. For this clonotype: What it recognizes is unknown.

Germline V CDR1 and CDR2: SQVTM, ANQGSEA. This CDR3 region has 12 residues. With 4 bases removed from V and 7 bases from J, the gap between germline ends came to 11 bases. Overall study findings and caveats: Estimated diversity that came from one million T cells was considered an underestimate. Donor CMV status, an unknown factor, possibly confounded changes in expanded clonotypes.

PCR was performed a second time for roughly 7 to 12 cycles using a sample-barcoded 5' primer and a J-beta primer mix. The authors tagged each cDNA molecule using a template-switch adaptor with 12 random nucleotides. Each of the samples gave a minimum of 3 million paired-end reads that contained CDR3. One entry per CDR3 protein, called by TCRdb with MiXCR from the 5' RACE reads. The repertoire consists of about 640,000 distinct CDR3 sequences, with about 53% occurring once and the leading ten covering 30% to 40%. The V and J genes are TRBV29-1 and TRBJ2-1; possibly TRBD2 for D (5 bases). Sequencing was performed on blood. The origin of this receptor is a man aged 55 to 70 in good health. The CDR3 loop reads CSVGTHTNEQFF. The CDR3 DNA is TGCAGCGTTGGGACTCATACTAATGAGCAGTTCTTC.